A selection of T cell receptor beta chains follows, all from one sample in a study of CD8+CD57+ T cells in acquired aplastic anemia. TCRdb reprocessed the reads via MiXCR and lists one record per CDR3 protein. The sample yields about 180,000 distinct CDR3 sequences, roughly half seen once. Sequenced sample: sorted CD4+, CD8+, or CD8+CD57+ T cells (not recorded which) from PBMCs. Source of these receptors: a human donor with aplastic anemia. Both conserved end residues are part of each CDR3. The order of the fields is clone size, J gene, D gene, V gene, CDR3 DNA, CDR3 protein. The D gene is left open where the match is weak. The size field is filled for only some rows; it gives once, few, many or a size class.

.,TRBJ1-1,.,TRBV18,TGTGCCAGCTCACCAACGCAGGGCGGCACTGAAGATTTCTTT,CASSPTQGGTEDFF
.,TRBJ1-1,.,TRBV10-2,TGCGCCAGCAGTGAGTCGCCTCGGACTGAAGCTTTCTTT,CASSESPRTEAFF
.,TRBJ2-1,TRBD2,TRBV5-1,TGCGCCAGCAGCAAAGGGACTAGCGGGGGTCATGAGCAGTTCTTC,CASSKGTSGGHEQFF
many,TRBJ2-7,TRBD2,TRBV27,TGTGCCAGCAGTTTGGGTAGCGGGGGTACCTACGAGCAGTACTTC,CASSLGSGGTYEQYF
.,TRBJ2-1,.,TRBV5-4,TGTGCCAGCCACACGGGCCATCACAAGGGCGCTGAGCAGTTTTTC,CASHTGHHKGAEQFF
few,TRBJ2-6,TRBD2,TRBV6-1,TGTGCCAGCACCATTGGACTAGCGATCGGCTCTGGGGCCAACGTCCTGACTTTC,CASTIGLAIGSGANVLTF
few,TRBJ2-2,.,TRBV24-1,TGTGCCACCAGTGTAGGAGCAGGGGAGCTGTTTTTT,CATSVGAGELFF
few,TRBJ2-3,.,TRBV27,TGTGCCAGCAGTTTGCGGGGAGATGCAGATACGCAGTATTTT,CASSLRGDADTQYF
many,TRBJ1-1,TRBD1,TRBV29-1,TGCAGCGTTGAACAGGGGGGAACTGAAGCTTTCTTT,CSVEQGGTEAFF
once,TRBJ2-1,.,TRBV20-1,TGCAGTGCTAGAGTTCCACTAGTCAATGAGCAGTTCTTC,CSARVPLVNEQFF
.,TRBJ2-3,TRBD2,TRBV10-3,TGTGCCATCAGGGGTACTAGCGTCAGCACAGATACGCAGTATTTT,CAIRGTSVSTDTQYF
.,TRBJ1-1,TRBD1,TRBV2,TGTGCCAGCCGGGACAGACTGATGAGCACTGAAGCTTTCTTT,CASRDRLMSTEAFF
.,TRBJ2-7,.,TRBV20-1,TGCAGTGCCAGCAGTTTCTCCTACGAGCAGTACTTC,CSASSFSYEQYF
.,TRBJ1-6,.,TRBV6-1,TGTGCCAGCAGTGATCGGGCGGGGGCCCTCCACTTT,CASSDRAGALHF
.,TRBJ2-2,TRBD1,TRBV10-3,TGTGCCATCAGTGATCTACAGGGGCAGACCGGGGAGCTGTTTTTT,CAISDLQGQTGELFF
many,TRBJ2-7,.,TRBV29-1,TGCAGCGTGGCAGACAGCTCCTTAGACGAGCAGTACTTC,CSVADSSLDEQYF
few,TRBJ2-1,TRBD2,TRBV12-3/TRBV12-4,TGTGCCAGCGTCTACGGGGGGGTTAACAATGAGCAGTTCTTC,CASVYGGVNNEQFF
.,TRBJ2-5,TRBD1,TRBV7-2,TGTGCCAGCAGCCCACCAATCGGGGACAGGGGGTGGAAAGAGACCCAGTACTTC,CASSPPIGDRGWKETQYF
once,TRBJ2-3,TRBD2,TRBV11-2,TGTGCCAGCAGGATGGCGGGGGGCGGGGGAGGAGATACGCAGTATTTT,CASRMAGGGGGDTQYF
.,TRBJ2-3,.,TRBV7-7,TGTGCTAGCAGCCCTCAGACTGGCTGGGGGACAGATACGCAGTATTTT,CASSPQTGWGTDTQYF
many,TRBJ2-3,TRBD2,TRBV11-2,TGTGCCAGCAGCTTAGAAGCTAGCGGGAGCCAGTATTTT,CASSLEASGSQYF
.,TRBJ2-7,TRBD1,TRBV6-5,TGTGCCAGCAGTTACTCCGGGACAGGGAACCACGAGCAGTACTTC,CASSYSGTGNHEQYF
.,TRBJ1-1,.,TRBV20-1,TGCAGTGCTCAAACAGGGTTGAACACTGAAGCTTTCTTT,CSAQTGLNTEAFF
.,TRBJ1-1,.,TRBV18,TGTGCCAGCTCACTGGACAGTTTGGCGGGGGGCAGTGGCACTGAAGCTTTCTTT,CASSLDSLAGGSGTEAFF
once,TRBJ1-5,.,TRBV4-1,TGCGCCAGCAGCCAAGAGGTCAGAGAATACGCGGGCCAGCCCCAGCATTTT,CASSQEVREYAGQPQHF
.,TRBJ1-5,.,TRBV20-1,TGCAGTGCCCTAACTGAACAGCCCCAGCATTTT,CSALTEQPQHF
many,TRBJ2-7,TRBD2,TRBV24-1,TGTGCCACCAGTGATTCGGGACTAGCGGGAGGGTGGGCCTTGGGCGAGCAGTACTTC,CATSDSGLAGGWALGEQYF
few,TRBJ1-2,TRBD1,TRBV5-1,TGCGCCAGCAGCTCCGGGACAGGGGGTGGCTACACCTTC,CASSSGTGGGYTF
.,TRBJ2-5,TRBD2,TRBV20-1,TGCAGTGCTAGAACTAGCGGGAGGCGAGAGACCCAGTACTTC,CSARTSGRRETQYF
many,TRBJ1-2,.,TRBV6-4,TGTGCCAGCAGTTACGCCGCGGGGGATGGCTACACCTTC,CASSYAAGDGYTF
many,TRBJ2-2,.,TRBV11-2,TGTGCCAGCAGCTTAGGTCTAGCCAGCACCGGGGAGCTGTTTTTT,CASSLGLASTGELFF
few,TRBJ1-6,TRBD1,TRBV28,TGTGCCAGCAGTTTAGGGGACAGGGGTTATCGGGCCCTCCACTTT,CASSLGDRGYRALHF
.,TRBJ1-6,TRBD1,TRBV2,TGTGCCAGCAGTGAAGCGAGACAGGGCTGTAATTCACCCCTCCACTTT,CASSEARQGCNSPLHF
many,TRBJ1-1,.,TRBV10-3,TGTGCCATCAGTGAGTCCCCCGGGACTGAAGCTTTCTTT,CAISESPGTEAFF
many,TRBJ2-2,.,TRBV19,TGTGCCAGTAAGGGTGACACCGGGGAGCTGTTTTTT,CASKGDTGELFF
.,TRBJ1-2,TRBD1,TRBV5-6,TGTGCCACCCAAGGGGGCGAGTACTATGGCTACACCTTC,CATQGGEYYGYTF
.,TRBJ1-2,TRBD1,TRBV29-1,TGCAGCGCCCCGGGACAGGGTGGAGGCTACACCTTC,CSAPGQGGGYTF
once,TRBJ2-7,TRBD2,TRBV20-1,TGCAGCTCCGCGGGGGGGCAAGCGCAGTACTTC,CSSAGGQAQYF
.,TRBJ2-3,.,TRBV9,TGTGCCAGCAGCGTGTTAGATACGCAGTATTTT,CASSVLDTQYF
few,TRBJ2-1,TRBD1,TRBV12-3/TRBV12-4,TGTGCCAGCAGTTTCCCGGGACAGGGGGGGAATGAGCAGTTCTTC,CASSFPGQGGNEQFF
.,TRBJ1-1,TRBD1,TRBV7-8,TGTGCCAGCAGCCACCGGGGACAGACTGAAGCTTTCTTT,CASSHRGQTEAFF
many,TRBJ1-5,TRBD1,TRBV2,TGTGCCAGCAGCGGCGGGACAGGGGGCATTCAGCCCCAGCATTTT,CASSGGTGGIQPQHF
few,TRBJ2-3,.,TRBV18,TGTGCCAGCTCACCAGCGAGGGGATCGTACACAGATACGCAGTATTTT,CASSPARGSYTDTQYF
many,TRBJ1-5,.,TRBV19,TGTGCCAGTAGTATAGCAGAGAGAAATCAGCCCCAGCATTTT,CASSIAERNQPQHF
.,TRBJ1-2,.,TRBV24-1,TGTGCCACCAGTGTCATCGGGGGCGATGGCTACACCTTC,CATSVIGGDGYTF
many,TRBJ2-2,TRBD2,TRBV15,TGTGCCACCAGCAGAGATTGGGGGGGAGCCGGGGAGCTGTTTTTT,CATSRDWGGAGELFF
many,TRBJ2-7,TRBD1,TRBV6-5,TGTGCCAGCAGTTACCGCTCCGGGACAGACCCTCAGCAGTACTTC,CASSYRSGTDPQQYF
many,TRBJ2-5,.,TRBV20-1,TGCAGTGCTTGGGGGACCCTACGTGGGGAGACCCAGTACTTC,CSAWGTLRGETQYF
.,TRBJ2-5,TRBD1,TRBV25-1,TGTGCCAGCAGTGAGACAGGGGGAGGGCAAGAGACCCAGTACTTC,CASSETGGGQETQYF
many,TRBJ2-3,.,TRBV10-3,TGTGCCATCAAAGGGGCATTTAGGACAGATACGCAGTATTTT,CAIKGAFRTDTQYF
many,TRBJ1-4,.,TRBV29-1,TGCAGCGCCCAAGTTGGCTGGAGGACTAATGAAAAACTGTTTTTT,CSAQVGWRTNEKLFF
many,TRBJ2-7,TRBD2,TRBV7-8,TGTGCCAGCAGCTTATCGTCGGGACTAGGCTACGAGCAGTACTTC,CASSLSSGLGYEQYF
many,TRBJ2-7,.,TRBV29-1,TGCAGCGTTGCGCAGGGTCGGGCCGAGCAGTACTTC,CSVAQGRAEQYF
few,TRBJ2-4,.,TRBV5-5,TGTGCCAGCAGCTTGCGACTAGCCAAAAACATTCAGTACTTC,CASSLRLAKNIQYF
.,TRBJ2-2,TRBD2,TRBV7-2,TGTGCCAGTTGCTCTAGCGGGGTGAACACCGGGGAGCTGTTTTTT,CASCSSGVNTGELFF